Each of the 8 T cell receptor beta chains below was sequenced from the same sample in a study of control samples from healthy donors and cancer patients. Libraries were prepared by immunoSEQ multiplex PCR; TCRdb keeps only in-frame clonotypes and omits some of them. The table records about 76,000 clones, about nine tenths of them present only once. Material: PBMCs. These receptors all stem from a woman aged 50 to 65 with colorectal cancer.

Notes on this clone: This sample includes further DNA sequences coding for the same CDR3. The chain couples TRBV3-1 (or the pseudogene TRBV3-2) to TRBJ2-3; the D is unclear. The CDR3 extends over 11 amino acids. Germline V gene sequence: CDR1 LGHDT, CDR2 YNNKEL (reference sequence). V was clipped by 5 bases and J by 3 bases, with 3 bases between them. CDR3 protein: CASSNTDTQYF. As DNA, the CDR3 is TGTGCCAGCAGCAATACAGATACGCAGTATTTT.

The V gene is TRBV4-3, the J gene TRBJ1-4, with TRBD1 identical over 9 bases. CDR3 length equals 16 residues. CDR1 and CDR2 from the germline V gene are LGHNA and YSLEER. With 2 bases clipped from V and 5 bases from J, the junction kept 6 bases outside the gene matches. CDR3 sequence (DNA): TGCGCCAGCAGCCAAAGGACCGGGACAGGGAATGAAAAACTGTTTTTT. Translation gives CASSQRTGTGNEKLFF.

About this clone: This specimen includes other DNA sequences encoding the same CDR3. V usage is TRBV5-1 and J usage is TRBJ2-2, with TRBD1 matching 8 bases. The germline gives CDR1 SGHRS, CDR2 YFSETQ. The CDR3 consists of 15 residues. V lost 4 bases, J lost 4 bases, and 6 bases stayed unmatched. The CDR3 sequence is CASSLGQGGTGELFF. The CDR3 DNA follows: TGCGCCAGCAGCCTCGGACAGGGTGGCACCGGGGAGCTGTTTTTT.

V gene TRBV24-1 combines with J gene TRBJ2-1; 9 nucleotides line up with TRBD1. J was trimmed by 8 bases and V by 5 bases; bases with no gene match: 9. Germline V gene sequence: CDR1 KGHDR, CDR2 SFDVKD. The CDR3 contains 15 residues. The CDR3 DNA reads TGTGCCACCAGTGCGGGGACAGGGTGGGAGTATGAGCAGTTCTTC. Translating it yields CATSAGTGWEYEQFF.

The chain's CDR3 is CAISEMGQGAPDTQYF. As DNA, the CDR3 is TGTGCCATCAGTGAGATGGGACAGGGTGCCCCAGATACGCAGTATTTT. The chain links TRBV10-3 to TRBJ2-3; 9 nucleotides align to TRBD1. Looked up from germline, CDR1 is ENHRY and CDR2 is SYGVKD. The length of the CDR3 is 16 residues. V shed 2 bases, J shed 4 bases, and the junction held 7 bases outside the gene matches.

CDR3 in amino acids: CASSLTGLFEAGETQYF. The CDR3 DNA reads as TGTGCCAGCAGCTTAACGGGACTATTTGAGGCTGGGGAGACCCAGTACTTC. The V and J genes are TRBV7-2 and TRBJ2-5; TRBD2 aligns across 7 bases. The CDR3 is 17 residues long. CDR1 is SGHTA, CDR2 FQGNSA, per germline. J was trimmed by 5 bases and V by 2 bases; bases with no gene match: 14.

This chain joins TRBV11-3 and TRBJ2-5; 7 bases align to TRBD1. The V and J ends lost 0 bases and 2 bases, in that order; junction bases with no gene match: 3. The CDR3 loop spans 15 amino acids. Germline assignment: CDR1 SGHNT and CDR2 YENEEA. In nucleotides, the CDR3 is TGTGCCAGCAGCTTAGATGGACAGGCTCAAGAGACCCAGTACTTC. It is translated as CASSLDGQAQETQYF.

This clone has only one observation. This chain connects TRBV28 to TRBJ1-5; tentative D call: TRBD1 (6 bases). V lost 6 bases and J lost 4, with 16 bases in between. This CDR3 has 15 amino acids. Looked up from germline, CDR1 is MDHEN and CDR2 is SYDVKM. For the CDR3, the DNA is TGTGCCAGCAGGTCCACGGGGGCAGGGAATCAGCCCCAGCATTTT. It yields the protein CASRSTGAGNQPQHF.